Below, one TCR beta chain is given with its context. Its antigen is currently unknown. Just one base apart from a much larger clone, this may be a read error. This specimen belongs to a study of CD8+CD57+ T cells in acquired aplastic anemia. Study details: Isolated CD4+ and CD8+ cells, once sorted, yielded DNA averaging about 3.2 ug.

Overall study findings and caveats: Patients and controls were found to share fewer than 35 CD8+ CDR3 sequences.

J lost 7 bases, V lost 2 bases, and 1 base had no gene match. The CDR3 has 13 amino acids. Germline V gene sequence: CDR1 SEHNR, CDR2 FQNEAQ (reference sequence). By flow cytometry, patients selected for sequencing had shown an expansion of CD8+CD57+ cells. Blood was sampled before the patients had received any therapy. Genomic DNA templated the TCR beta VDJ and CDR3 profiling. From the reads, TCRdb called clonotypes with MiXCR, one entry per CDR3 protein. This sample has a few hundred thousand distinct CDR3 sequences, with around 33% found just once. The TCR was taken from a human donor with aplastic anemia. Sequencing was done on a sample of sorted CD4+, CD8+, or CD8+CD57+ T cells (not recorded which) from PBMCs. This sequence joins TRBV7-9 and TRBJ2-1; 8 positions agree with TRBD2. The CDR3 loop reads CASSLPGGNEQFF. CDR3 DNA sequence: TGTGCCAGCAGCTTACCGGGGGGGAATGAGCAGTTCTTC.